A selection of T cell receptor beta chains follows, all from one sample in a study of T cells in Graves' hyperthyroidism and ophthalmopathy. MiXCR was run by TCRdb on the multiplex PCR reads, yielding one entry per CDR3 protein. This sample yields about 410,000 distinct CDR3 sequences, of which about 14% are seen a single time; about 18% belongs to the top ten. Sequenced input: blood. The receptors shown here come from a woman aged 25-40 years with Graves' ophthalmopathy. CDR3s include the opening cysteine and the closing phenylalanine or tryptophan. Fields, in order: D gene, CDR3 length, V gene, CDR3 protein. The D gene is left open where the match is weak.

>-|12|TRBV20-1
CSAPHRWDIQYF
>-|13|TRBV7-3
CASSRTLKTEAFF
>-|15|TRBV3-1
CASSQERGRGSPLHF
>-|14|TRBV20-1
CSAPSSEGGDTQYF
>-|12|TRBV29-1
CSVGWTTYEQYF
>TRBD1|15|TRBV15
CAASGTAVSCNEQFF
>-|14|TRBV19
CASTHRGGVAGYTF
>-|13|TRBV10-3
CAITSGVNSPLHF
>TRBD1|14|TRBV6-1
CASSRRDRAREQYF
>TRBD1|13|TRBV20-1
CSVIPGQQETQYF
>-|12|TRBV6-2/TRBV6-3
CASSYGTNEQYF
>TRBD1|14|TRBV30
CAWTNRDRGNEQFF
>-|13|TRBV7-2
CASSPNGNYEQYF
>TRBD1|17|TRBV6-1
CASTLYLEGTGSNEQFF
>-|11|TRBV2
CASKAEDEAFF
>-|12|TRBV11-3
CASSLVGSEQYF
>-|14|TRBV18
CASSSRGYNSPLHF
>-|12|TRBV24-1
CATSDFGAGYTF
>-|14|TRBV7-2
CASSSGHLNTEAFF
>-|14|TRBV28
CASSLRFKNTEAFF
>-|14|TRBV18
CASSLGRTSYEQYF
>-|15|TRBV2
CASSGWDGSYNEQFF
>-|13|TRBV7-9
CSSSTPPGGEQFF
>TRBD1|13|TRBV7-2
CASSRGQGQGYTF
>TRBD2|16|TRBV7-2
CASSLGAGRSYNEQFF
>TRBD1|14|TRBV20-1
CSAQRTGTDTEAFF
>TRBD1|15|TRBV6-1
CASKQRGGADYGYTF
>TRBD1|14|TRBV6-6
CASSYGTGYQPQHF
>-|16|TRBV3-1
CASSPRGGFYNSPLHF
>-|14|TRBV4-1
CASSQGDRQSGQYF
>TRBD2|19|TRBV30
CAWSPMGATSGIRYNEQFF
>-|11|TRBV2
CASRPGTEAFF
>-|15|TRBV6-1
CASRRTRVEVYGYTF
>-|14|TRBV19
CASSILPGPYEQYF
>TRBD2|17|TRBV6-5
CASSNPGTSGNTDTQYF
>-|13|TRBV14
CASSHKKNTEAFF
>-|11|TRBV20-1
CSAYLSYEQYF
>-|13|TRBV15
CATSPRGVEPQHF
>TRBD1|13|TRBV30
CAWRDRRSYGYTF
>-|14|TRBV18
CASSQRSGFLEQYF
>TRBD2|17|TRBV7-8
CASSLVLLAGGQETQYF